This TCR beta chain was retrieved from a study of T-cell memory formation after mild COVID-19. As for the study in general: Clusters were largely donor specific.

Libraries for TCRalpha and TCRbeta carried sample barcodes and unique molecular identifiers via 5'RACE. Each CDR3 protein is one row after TCRdb ran MiXCR on the 5' RACE reads. The data show 110,000 or so distinct CDR3 sequences, 20% to 25% seen once. The TCR sequence derives from a man younger than 35 who had mild COVID-19 (a few samples of this study predate the infection). Cell type and time point are not known. The sequencing sample was made of PBMCs or a T cell subset sorted from them (not recorded which).

CDR3 coding DNA: TGTGCCAGCAGTTACTCGCCCACGGGCGACGTAGTATACGGGACCCAGTACTTC. Translated, it gives CASSYSPTGDVVYGTQYF. V usage is TRBV6-6 and J usage is TRBJ2-5; D unresolved. Trimming stripped 0 bases from V and 7 bases from J, with 24 bases between. The CDR3 consists of 18 residues. CDR1 is MNHNY and CDR2 is SVGAGI in the germline V gene (reference sequence).